Included here is one T cell receptor beta chain sequence, with context. The record originates from a study of patients and donors after allogeneic stem cell transplantation. TCRdb ran MiXCR on the RT-PCR reads and lists one entry per CDR3 protein. Seen here are roughly 960,000 distinct CDR3 sequences, 18% observed once, and the top ten hold around 6%. Looked up from germline, CDR1 is KGHDR and CDR2 is SFDVKD. Trimming stripped 10 bases from V and 0 bases from J, with 12 bases between. This CDR3 has 14 amino acids. V gene TRBV24-1 combines with J gene TRBJ2-1; D remains ambiguous. The material sequenced was blood, either unsorted or a sorted T cell fraction (not recorded which). The receptor comes from a human donor who was either an allogeneic HSCT recipient or a stem cell or donor lymphocyte infusion donor (not recorded which). It is not recorded whose cells these are; they may come from a transplant donor. CDR3 bases: TGTGCCACAAGTAGCCTAAGCTCCTACAATGAGCAGTTCTTC. Its translation is CATSSLSSYNEQFF.